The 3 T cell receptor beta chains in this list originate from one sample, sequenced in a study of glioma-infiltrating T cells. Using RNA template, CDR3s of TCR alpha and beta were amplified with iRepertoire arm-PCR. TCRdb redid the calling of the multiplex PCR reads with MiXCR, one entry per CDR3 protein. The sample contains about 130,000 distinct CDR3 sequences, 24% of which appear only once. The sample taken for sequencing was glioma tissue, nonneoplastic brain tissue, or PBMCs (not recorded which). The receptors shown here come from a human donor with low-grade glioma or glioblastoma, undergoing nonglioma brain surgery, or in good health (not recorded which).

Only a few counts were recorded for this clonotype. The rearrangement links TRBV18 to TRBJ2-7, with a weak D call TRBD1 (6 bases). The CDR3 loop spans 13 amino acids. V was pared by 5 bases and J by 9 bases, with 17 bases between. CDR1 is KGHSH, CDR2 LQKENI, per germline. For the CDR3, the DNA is TGTGCCAGCTCAGAGGACAGTACTACGGTGCAGTACGTC. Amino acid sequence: CASSEDSTTVQYV.

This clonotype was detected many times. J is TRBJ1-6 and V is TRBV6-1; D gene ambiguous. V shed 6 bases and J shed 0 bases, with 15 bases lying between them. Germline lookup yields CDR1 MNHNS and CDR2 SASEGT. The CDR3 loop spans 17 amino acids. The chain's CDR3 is CASSYFEVSSYNSPLHF. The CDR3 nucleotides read TGTGCCAGCAGCTATTTCGAAGTCAGCTCCTATAATTCACCCCTCCACTTT.

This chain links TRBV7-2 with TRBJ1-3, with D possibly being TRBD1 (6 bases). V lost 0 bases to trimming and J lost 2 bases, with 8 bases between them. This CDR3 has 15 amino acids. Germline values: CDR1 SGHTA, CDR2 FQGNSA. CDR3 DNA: TGTGCCAGCAGCTTAGCGAGGGGGACTGGAAACACCATATATTTT. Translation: CASSLARGTGNTIYF.